This T cell receptor beta chain was sequenced in a study of T cell changes during pregnancy in multiple sclerosis. The table came from immunoSEQ multiplex PCR; TCRdb's copy has only in-frame clones and leaves some out. The table lists 85,000 to 90,000 clones, approximately 95% of them singletons. CDR1 and CDR2 (germline): SQVTM, ANQGSEA. The CDR3 length is 13 residues. The rearrangement joins TRBV29-1 to TRBJ1-1; a weak D match, TRBD1 (5 bases). The material was peripheral blood, obtained after pregnancy. The source is a female donor in good health, enrolled as a control in a pregnancy study. CDR3 nucleotides: TGCAGTGTTAACCGGGGGTTGAACACTGAAGCTTTCTTT. It specifies CSVNRGLNTEAFF.